The 15 T cell receptor beta chains reported below all come from one sample, sequenced in a study of blood T cell repertoires in COVID-19. TCRdb keeps only in-frame clones here, not all; method: immunoSEQ multiplex PCR. The data contain fewer than 250,000 clones, under 85% of them singletons. Sequenced sample: peripheral blood. The receptor source for this set is a human donor in a cohort sampled during active COVID-19.

The table lists this clone with a count of one. The rearrangement links TRBV7-2 to TRBJ1-6; D might be TRBD1 (6 bases). Trimming removed 4 bases at V and 7 bases at J, with 14 bases between. The length of the CDR3 is 15 residues. Per the germline V gene, CDR1 is SGHTA and CDR2 is FQGNSA. CDR3 sequence (DNA): TGTGCCAGCAGCTCCCTGACAGGAGCGAATTCACCCCTCCACTTT. Its translation: CASSSLTGANSPLHF.

The genes are TRBV5-1 and TRBJ1-2; D unresolved. V was shortened by 0 bases and J by 5 bases, with 14 bases between the two germline ends. Germline V gene sequence: CDR1 SGHRS, CDR2 YFSETQ. The CDR3 loop spans 15 amino acids. The CDR3 DNA sequence: TGCGCCAGCAGCTTGGCCCCCGGGGAATGGTATGGCTACACCTTC. Its protein is CASSLAPGEWYGYTF.

In its sample, this clone was seen many times. J is TRBJ1-2 and V is TRBV18; 9 bases are shared with TRBD1. Germline CDR1 KGHSH, CDR2 LQKENI. The junction had 14 bases not matched to a gene; V was cut back by 4 bases and J by 8 bases. CDR3 length equals 16 residues. The CDR3 coding sequence is TGTGCCAGCTCACTCCGCCCGGGACAGGGCCTAGAGGGCTACACCTTC. Protein sequence: CASSLRPGQGLEGYTF.

V is TRBV3-1 (or the pseudogene TRBV3-2) and J is TRBJ2-1; no clear D gene. V shed 1 base and J shed 0 bases, with 7 bases lying between them. Looked up from germline, CDR1 is LGHDT and CDR2 is YNNKEL (reference sequence). CDR3 length equals 15 residues. The DNA for the CDR3 is TGTGCCAGCAGCCAAGGAGGTTTCTCCTACAATGAGCAGTTCTTC. Translation gives CASSQGGFSYNEQFF.

The rearrangement joins TRBV27 to TRBJ1-1; possible D gene TRBD1, 6 bases. Germline V gene lookup returns CDR1 MNHEY and CDR2 SMNVEV (reference sequence). The germline V and J ends were trimmed by 2 bases and 10 bases, with 14 bases remaining between them. The CDR3 is 13 amino acids. The DNA for the CDR3 is TGTGCCAGCAGTTTAGAAGGGGGACCCTTAGCTTTCTTT. Translating gives CASSLEGGPLAFF.

The chain uses TRBV7-2 and TRBJ2-7; D is possibly TRBD1 (5 bases). Germline-derived CDR1 and CDR2 are SGHTA and FQGNSA. V lost 5 bases and J 7 bases, leaving 18 bases between the germline ends. The CDR3 contains 14 residues. The CDR3 here is CASSVRRGSGEQYF. CDR3 in DNA: TGTGCCAGCAGCGTGCGTAGGGGCAGTGGGGAGCAGTACTTC.

This chain links TRBV24-1 with TRBJ2-2; 8 bases agree with TRBD1. The V gene's germline CDR1 is KGHDR and CDR2 SFDVKD. V shed 1 base and J 6 bases; nucleotides not matched to a gene: 6. This CDR3 is 16 amino acids long. CDR3 loop: CATSDFAGTGSGELFF. The DNA of the CDR3 is TGTGCCACCAGTGATTTTGCGGGGACAGGCTCCGGGGAGCTGTTTTTT.

The V call is TRBV11-2, the J call TRBJ1-1, with no clear D. The V end was cut by 3 bases, the J end by 5 bases, with 13 bases between. The CDR3 is 14 residues long. CDR1 and CDR2 (germline): SGHAT, FQNNGV. This chain's CDR3 is CASSLDSQATEAFF. CDR3 nucleotide sequence: TGTGCCAGCAGCTTGGACTCCCAGGCTACTGAAGCTTTCTTT.

This sequence joins TRBV29-1 and TRBJ2-3, with a weak D call TRBD2 (6 bases). Germline V gene data show CDR1 as SQVTM and CDR2 as ANQGSEA. Deletions cut 7 bases from V and 2 bases from J, with 16 bases between. There are 14 residues in the CDR3. In nucleotides, the CDR3 is TGCAGCGCCATGACGGGGGACGACACAGATACGCAGTATTTT. Residues: CSAMTGDDTDTQYF.

The J gene is TRBJ2-7, the V gene TRBV5-6, with D unresolved. Germline values: CDR1 SGHDT, CDR2 YYEEEE. The CDR3 is made up of 11 amino acids. The germline V and J ends were trimmed by 4 bases and 3 bases, with 5 bases remaining between them. This chain's CDR3 is CASSQHYEQYF. The CDR3 DNA follows: TGTGCCAGCAGCCAACACTACGAGCAGTACTTC. The variable domain in full, completed from reference TRBV5-6 and TRBJ2-7, reads DAGVTQSPTHLIKTRGQQVTLRCSPKSGHDTVSWYQQALGQGPQFIFQYYEEEERQRGNFPDRFSGHQFPNYSSELNVNALLLGDSALYLCASSQHYEQYFGPGTRLTVT.

The gene calls are TRBV9 and TRBJ2-1; D is unresolved. This CDR3 spans 15 amino acids. Germline-derived CDR1 and CDR2 are SGDLS and YYNGEE. Trimming removed 3 bases at V and 10 bases at J, with 20 bases between. The CDR3: CASSGNIPTSGEQFF. In DNA, the CDR3 is TGTGCCAGCAGCGGGAATATTCCAACCTCAGGAGAGCAGTTCTTC.

V is TRBV29-1 and J is TRBJ1-3; D gene unclear. Germline loops: CDR1 SQVTM, CDR2 ANQGSEA. V lost 1 base and J 4 bases, leaving 11 bases between the germline ends. The CDR3 is 14 residues long. CDR3 region: CSVEGTPGGNTIYF. In DNA, the CDR3 is TGCAGCGTTGAAGGGACCCCGGGAGGAAACACCATATATTTT.

In this sample, this clone turned up a few times. The rearrangement links TRBV5-1 to TRBJ1-6; 8 bases map to TRBD1. Germline V CDR1 and CDR2: SGHRS, YFSETQ. J was trimmed by 4 bases and V by 0 bases; bases with no gene match: 3. CDR3 size: 16 residues. CDR3 DNA: TGCGCCAGCAGCTTGGGACAGGGGTCTTATAATTCACCCCTCCACTTT. As protein: CASSLGQGSYNSPLHF.

The rearrangement joins TRBV27 to TRBJ2-3; 7 nucleotides line up with TRBD1. Losses at the gene ends were 5 bases for V and 4 bases for J; bases not matched to a gene: 6. Germline V gene data show CDR1 as MNHEY and CDR2 as SMNVEV (reference sequence). The CDR3 covers 14 residues. CDR3 DNA sequence: TGTGCCAGCAGTCTCGGACAGGCGGCAGATACGCAGTATTTT. It specifies CASSLGQAADTQYF.

The gene calls are TRBV19 and TRBJ1-4; 8 bases fit TRBD1. Germline V lookup: CDR1 LNHDA, CDR2 SQIVND (reference sequence). V shed 5 bases and J 7 bases; nucleotides not matched to a gene: 6. There are 14 residues in the CDR3. The CDR3 here is CASSLQGGSEKLFF. CDR3 in DNA: TGTGCCAGTAGTCTACAGGGGGGTTCTGAAAAACTGTTTTTT.